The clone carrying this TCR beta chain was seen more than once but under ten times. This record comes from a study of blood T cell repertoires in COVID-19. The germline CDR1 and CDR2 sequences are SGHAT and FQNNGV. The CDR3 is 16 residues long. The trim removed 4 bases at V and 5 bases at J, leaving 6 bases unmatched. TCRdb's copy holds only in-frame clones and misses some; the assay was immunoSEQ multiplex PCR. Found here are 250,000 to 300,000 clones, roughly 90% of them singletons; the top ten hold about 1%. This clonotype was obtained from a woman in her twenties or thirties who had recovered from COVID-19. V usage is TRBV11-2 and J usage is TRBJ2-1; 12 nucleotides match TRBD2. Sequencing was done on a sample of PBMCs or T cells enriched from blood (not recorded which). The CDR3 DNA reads TGTGCCAGCAGCTATTCACCTAGCGGGGGGGACAATGAGCAGTTCTTC. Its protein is CASSYSPSGGDNEQFF. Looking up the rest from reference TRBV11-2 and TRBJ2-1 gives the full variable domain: EAGVAQSPRYKIIEKRQSVAFWCNPISGHATLYWYQQILGQGPKLLIQFQNNGVVDDSQLPKDRFSAERLKGVDSTLKIQPAKLEDSAVYLCASSYSPSGGDNEQFFGPGTRLTVL.